A selection of T cell receptor beta chains follows, all from one sample in a study of blood T cell repertoires in COVID-19. Method: immunoSEQ multiplex PCR; TCRdb's copy keeps in-frame clones and lacks some. The data show some 130,000 clones, about 89% seen once. Sequencing used peripheral blood. The source of these receptors is an older woman with COVID-19, enrolled during active disease. CDR3s include the opening cysteine and the closing phenylalanine or tryptophan. A D gene is named only where the DNA matches it firmly. Size tells how often a clone was seen (once, few, many) or the class of an expanded clone, and some rows leave it out.

CDR3,DNA,D,V,J,size
CASSVVWGGDTQYF,TGTGCCAGCAGCGTAGTGTGGGGAGGAGATACGCAGTATTTT,-,TRBV9,TRBJ2-3,-
CASSQRDSLEKLFF,TGCGCCAGCAGCCAAAGGGACAGCCTGGAAAAACTGTTTTTT,TRBD1,TRBV4-1,TRBJ1-4,few
CASSLGQGNTGELFF,TGCGCCAGCAGCTTGGGACAGGGGAACACCGGGGAGCTGTTTTTT,TRBD1,TRBV5-1,TRBJ2-2,-
CASSHTGQPEAFF,TGTGCCAGCAGTCACACAGGTCAGCCAGAAGCTTTCTTT,-,TRBV6-6,TRBJ1-1,-
CASRVVGLLHEQFF,TGTGCCAGCAGGGTTGTGGGCCTCCTGCATGAGCAGTTCTTC,-,TRBV27,TRBJ2-1,once
CASSPTRVGGGPGGELFF,TGTGCCAGCAGCCCTACCCGGGTAGGGGGGGGGCCGGGCGGGGAGCTGTTTTTT,-,TRBV7-6,TRBJ2-2,-
CASSVDGTGELFF,TGTGCCAGCAGCGTAGACGGCACCGGGGAGCTGTTTTTT,-,TRBV9,TRBJ2-2,-
CATSRLGSGTEAFF,TGTGCCACCAGCAGACTGGGGAGCGGCACTGAAGCTTTCTTT,-,TRBV15,TRBJ1-1,-
CTGGKNTEAFF,TGCACGGGGGGGAAGAACACTGAAGCTTTCTTT,-,TRBV20-1,TRBJ1-1,-
CASSGRGPGRGDTQYF,TGTGCCAGCAGTGGGAGAGGACCTGGGAGAGGAGATACGCAGTATTTT,-,TRBV6-4,TRBJ2-3,-
CASRAFSEKLFF,TGTGCCAGCAGGGCCTTCTCGGAAAAACTGTTTTTT,-,TRBV2,TRBJ1-4,-
CATSTSGGAWETQYF,TGTGCCACCTCGACTAGCGGGGGGGCATGGGAGACCCAGTACTTC,TRBD2,TRBV27,TRBJ2-5,once
CATSRVARSTEAFF,TGTGCCACCAGCAGAGTAGCTCGGTCCACTGAAGCTTTCTTT,-,TRBV15,TRBJ1-1,-
CASSLGLGGNEKLFF,TGTGCCAGCAGCTTAGGATTGGGAGGTAATGAAAAACTGTTTTTT,-,TRBV7-9,TRBJ1-4,-
CASSEAFGYTF,TGTGCCAGCAGTGAAGCCTTTGGCTACACCTTC,-,TRBV6-1,TRBJ1-2,-
CASRSLDKSYEQYF,TGTGCCAGCAGATCCCTCGACAAGTCCTACGAGCAGTACTTC,-,TRBV6-5,TRBJ2-7,-
CATSDRGQGTGELFF,TGTGCCACCAGTGACAGGGGACAGGGCACCGGGGAGCTGTTTTTT,TRBD1,TRBV24-1,TRBJ2-2,-
CASSPTSTSDTQYF,TGTGCCAGCAGCCCTACTAGCACATCAGATACGCAGTATTTT,-,TRBV7-9,TRBJ2-3,once
CASSPTLVYGYTF,TGTGCCAGCAGCCCAACATTGGTCTATGGCTACACCTTC,-,TRBV28,TRBJ1-2,-
CASSLGTAISYEQYF,TGCGCCAGCAGCTTGGGGACAGCGATTTCCTACGAGCAGTACTTC,-,TRBV5-1,TRBJ2-7,-
CASSFGGKNTGELFF,TGCGCCAGCAGCTTCGGCGGAAAGAACACCGGGGAGCTGTTTTTT,-,TRBV5-1,TRBJ2-2,-
CASSLSGSNQPQHF,TGCGCCAGCAGCTTGTCCGGGAGCAATCAGCCCCAGCATTTT,-,TRBV5-1,TRBJ1-5,once
CASRETGGSTNEKLFF,TGTGCCAGCAGAGAGACAGGGGGATCTACTAATGAAAAACTGTTTTTT,TRBD1,TRBV2,TRBJ1-4,-
CASSLDPESGELFF,TGCGCCAGCAGCTTGGATCCGGAGAGCGGGGAGCTGTTTTTT,-,TRBV5-1,TRBJ2-2,-
CASRETSGGDVETDTQYF,TGTGCCAGCAGAGAGACTAGCGGGGGGGATGTGGAAACAGATACGCAGTATTTT,TRBD2,TRBV28,TRBJ2-3,-
CASRGGGNTIYF,TGTGCCAGCAGAGGGGGTGGAAACACCATATATTTT,-,TRBV2,TRBJ1-3,-
CASSKRTGANEKLFF,TGTGCCAGCAGCAAGAGGACAGGCGCGAATGAAAAACTGTTTTTT,TRBD1,TRBV11-1,TRBJ1-4,once
CASSELAGVGEQFF,TGTGCCAGCAGCGAGCTAGCGGGGGTGGGTGAGCAGTTCTTC,TRBD2,TRBV7-9,TRBJ2-1,-
CATATGTRGPLHF,TGTGCCACCGCGACAGGGACCCGTGGACCCCTCCACTTT,TRBD1,TRBV19,TRBJ1-6,-
CASSHGTDQPQHF,TGTGCCAGCTCACACGGGACAGATCAGCCCCAGCATTTT,TRBD1,TRBV18,TRBJ1-5,medium-sized
CASSPQGRALHF,TGTGCCAGCAGCCCACAGGGAAGGGCACTCCACTTT,-,TRBV3-1/TRBV3-2,TRBJ1-6,-
CASSLSAGIGSEQYF,TGTGCCAGCAGTTTATCGGCAGGGATTGGCAGCGAGCAGTACTTC,-,TRBV27,TRBJ2-7,-
CASNRDRGRDF,TGTGCCAGCAATCGAGACAGGGGGCGCGACTTC,TRBD1,TRBV28,TRBJ2-7,-
CASRGQISGSEAFF,TGTGCCAGTAGGGGACAGATCTCCGGGAGTGAAGCTTTCTTT,TRBD1,TRBV19,TRBJ1-1,-
CASSRGTSGGAGELFF,TGTGCCAGCAGCCGAGGGACTAGCGGGGGGGCCGGGGAGCTGTTTTTT,TRBD2,TRBV3-1/TRBV3-2,TRBJ2-2,-
CASSLPQGGYEQYF,TGTGCCAGCAGCTTGCCGCAGGGTGGCTACGAGCAGTACTTC,-,TRBV5-4,TRBJ2-7,-
CAVTRGIGGANTGELFF,TGCGCCGTAACCCGGGGAATTGGTGGGGCGAACACCGGGGAGCTGTTTTTT,-,TRBV4-1,TRBJ2-2,once
CASWDGTGNYEQYF,TGTGCCAGCTGGGACGGGACAGGGAACTACGAGCAGTACTTC,TRBD1,TRBV14,TRBJ2-7,-
CSVGHRDIDNEQFF,TGCAGCGTTGGACACCGGGACATTGACAATGAGCAGTTCTTC,-,TRBV29-1,TRBJ2-1,-
CASSEARAGEAFF,TGTGCCAGCAGTGAAGCCAGGGCAGGCGAAGCTTTCTTT,-,TRBV2,TRBJ1-1,-
CAIKGDKTIF,TGTGCCATCAAGGGGGACAAGACGATCTTC,-,TRBV10-3,TRBJ2-1,-
CASSLSGRGPYGYTF,TGTGCCAGCAGCTTATCAGGCAGGGGACCGTATGGCTACACCTTC,-,TRBV7-8,TRBJ1-2,-
CAIRDPPLTGSTEAFF,TGTGCCATCCGGGACCCACCCTTGACAGGCAGCACTGAAGCTTTCTTT,-,TRBV10-3,TRBJ1-1,-